This T cell receptor beta chain was sequenced for a study of CD8+ T cells in alopecia areata. Study-level findings and limits: Only one nonresponder was present, which leaves the link between baseline CD8+ expansion and response uncertain.

A remark on this clone: The antigen is undetermined.

Treatment denoted: oral pan-JAK inhibitor, 5-10 mg twice daily. RNA extraction was followed by reverse transcription into cDNA, which acted as the sequencing template. Profiled with immunoSEQ multiplex PCR; TCRdb holds only in-frame clones, not every one. The sample yields 140,000 to 150,000 clones, about 51% seen once. The germline V gene encodes CDR1 SQVTM and CDR2 ANQGSEA. This CDR3 has 14 residues. V was trimmed by 6 bases and J by 4 bases, leaving 15 bases between them. Here the sequenced sample was CD8+ T cells sorted from blood, taken at week 4, from a patient treated with tofacitinib. V is TRBV29-1 and J is TRBJ2-2; the D is unclear. This receptor was obtained from a human donor with alopecia areata. CDR3 DNA: TGCAGCGTCTACAACGCCGACGGCACCGGGGAGCTGTTTTTT. This translates into CSVYNADGTGELFF.